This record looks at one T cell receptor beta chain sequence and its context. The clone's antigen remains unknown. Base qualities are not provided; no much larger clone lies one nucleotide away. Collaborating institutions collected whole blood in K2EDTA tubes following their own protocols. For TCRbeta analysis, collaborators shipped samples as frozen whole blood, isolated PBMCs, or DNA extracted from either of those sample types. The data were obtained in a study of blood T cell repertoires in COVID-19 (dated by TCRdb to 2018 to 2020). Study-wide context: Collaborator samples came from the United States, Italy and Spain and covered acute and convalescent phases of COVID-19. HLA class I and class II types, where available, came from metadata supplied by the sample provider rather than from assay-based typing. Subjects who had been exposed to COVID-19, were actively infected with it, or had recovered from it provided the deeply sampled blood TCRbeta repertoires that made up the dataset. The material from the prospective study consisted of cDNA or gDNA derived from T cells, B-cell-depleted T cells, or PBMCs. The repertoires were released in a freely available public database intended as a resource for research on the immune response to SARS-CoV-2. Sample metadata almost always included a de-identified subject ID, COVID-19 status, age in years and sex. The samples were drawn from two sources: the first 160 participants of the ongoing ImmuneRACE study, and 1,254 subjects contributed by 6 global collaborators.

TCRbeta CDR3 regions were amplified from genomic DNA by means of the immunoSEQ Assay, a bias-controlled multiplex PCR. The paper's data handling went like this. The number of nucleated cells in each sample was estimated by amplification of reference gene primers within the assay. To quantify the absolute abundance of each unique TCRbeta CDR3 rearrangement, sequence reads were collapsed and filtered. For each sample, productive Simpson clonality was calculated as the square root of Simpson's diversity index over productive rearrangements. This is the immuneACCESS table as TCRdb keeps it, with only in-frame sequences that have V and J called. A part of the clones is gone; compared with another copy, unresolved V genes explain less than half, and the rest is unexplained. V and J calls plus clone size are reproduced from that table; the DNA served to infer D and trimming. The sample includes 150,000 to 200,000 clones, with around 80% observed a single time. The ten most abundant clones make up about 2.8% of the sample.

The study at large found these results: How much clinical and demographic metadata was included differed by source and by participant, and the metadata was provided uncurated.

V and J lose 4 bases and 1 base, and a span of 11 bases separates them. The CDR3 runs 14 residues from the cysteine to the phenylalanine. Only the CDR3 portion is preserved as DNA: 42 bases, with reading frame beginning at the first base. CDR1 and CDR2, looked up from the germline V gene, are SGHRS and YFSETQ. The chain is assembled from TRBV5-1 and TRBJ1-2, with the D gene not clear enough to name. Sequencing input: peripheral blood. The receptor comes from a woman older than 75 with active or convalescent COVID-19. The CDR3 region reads CASSARLSNYGYTF. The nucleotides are TGCGCCAGCAGCGCCAGACTGAGTAACTATGGCTACACCTTC.